One sample yielded the 29 T cell receptor beta chains listed below, sequenced in a study of T cell repertoires in cytomegalovirus infection. MiXCR, run by TCRdb on the reads, gives a single entry per CDR3 protein. The sample carries around 740,000 distinct CDR3 sequences, about a third recorded once. The sample comprised PBMCs. The receptor set was obtained from a human donor in good health (CMV status not recorded). Some clones in this sample may be carry-over from other donors' samples.

The rearrangement joins TRBV28 to TRBJ2-7; D is tentatively TRBD1 or TRBD2 (6 bases each). The V end lost 2 bases, the J end lost 6 bases, and 14 bases lay between the germline ends. Germline-derived CDR1 and CDR2 are MDHEN and SYDVKM. There are 14 residues in the CDR3. The CDR3 DNA follows: TGTGCCAGCAGTTTAAGGGGGGCCATCTTCGAGCAGTACTTC. This sequence encodes CASSLRGAIFEQYF.

This clonotype came up once. Relative to the germline gene, one junction end is altered; a read error may explain this. This chain uses TRBV11-2 with TRBJ2-1; 7 nucleotides align to TRBD2. The CDR3 sequence is 14 residues long. Germline loops: CDR1 SGHAT, CDR2 FQNNGV. The DNA of the CDR3 is TGTGCCAGCGAGGGGCTAGCGGTAGGCGCTGAGCATTTCTTC. It encodes CASEGLAVGAEHFF.

The rearrangement joins TRBV29-1 to TRBJ2-3, with D perhaps TRBD1 or TRBD2 (5 bases each). CDR3 length: 15 residues. Trimming removed 4 bases at V and 1 base at J, with 15 bases between. Germline assignment: CDR1 SQVTM and CDR2 ANQGSEA. The CDR3 DNA sequence: TGCAGCGTTGGACCCGGGACCCTCGGCACAGATACGCAGTATTTT. It encodes CSVGPGTLGTDTQYF.

Comments on this clonotype: A much bigger clone sits one base away, suggesting this may be a read error. The CDR3 ends on some other residue instead of the conserved phenylalanine or tryptophan, so this is likely a read error. This chain joins TRBV7-9 and TRBJ2-1; 8 nucleotides line up with TRBD2. Germline V lookup: CDR1 SEHNR, CDR2 FQNEAQ (reference sequence). With V trimmed by 1 base and J by 6 bases, 8 bases remained unmatched. This CDR3 contains 16 residues. The CDR3 spells CASSLGFGRGSNEQFL. CDR3 sequence (DNA): TGTGCCAGCAGCTTAGGTTTCGGGAGGGGGAGCAATGAGCAGTTCTTA.

This clonotype has just a few counts. The chain joins TRBV24-1 to TRBJ1-5; TRBD1 agrees at 10 bases. V gave up 2 bases and J gave up 4 bases; unmatched junction bases: 4. Germline CDR1 reads KGHDR; CDR2 reads SFDVKD. CDR3 size: 16 residues. This CDR3 is CATSDSGTGVNQPQHF. The CDR3 coding sequence is TGTGCCACCAGTGATTCGGGGACAGGGGTAAATCAGCCCCAGCATTTT.

The V call is TRBV28, the J call TRBJ2-1; 10 bases match TRBD2. The CDR3 runs 15 residues. J gave up 8 bases and V 7 bases, and 11 bases lay outside the gene matches. Per germline, CDR1 MDHEN and CDR2 SYDVKM. The CDR3: CASIFSGRAIYEQFF. In DNA form, the CDR3 reads TGTGCCAGCATCTTCAGCGGGAGGGCCATCTATGAGCAGTTCTTC. Looking up the rest from reference TRBV28 and TRBJ2-1 gives the full variable domain: DVKVTQSSRYLVKRTGEKVFLECVQDMDHENMFWYRQDPGLGLRLIYFSYDVKMKEKGDIPEGYSVSREKKERFSLILESASTNQTSMYLCASIFSGRAIYEQFFGPGTRLTVL.

The gene calls are TRBV11-3 and TRBJ1-1, with D unresolved. Deletions cut 0 bases from V and 7 bases from J, with 6 bases between. The CDR3 is 12 residues long. Looked up from germline, CDR1 is SGHNT and CDR2 is YENEEA. This CDR3 is CASSLDGIEAFF. The CDR3, as DNA: TGTGCCAGCAGCTTAGACGGGATTGAAGCTTTCTTT.

This clonotype appeared a few times. V and J are TRBV6-6 and TRBJ1-1, with D hard to call. This CDR3 comprises 13 residues. Per the germline V gene, CDR1 is MNHNY and CDR2 is SVGAGI (reference sequence). V dropped 0 bases and J dropped 7 bases, with 9 bases sitting between them. The CDR3: CASSYSGVNEAFF. DNA of the CDR3: TGTGCCAGCAGTTACTCTGGAGTTAATGAAGCTTTCTTT.

A remark on this clonotype: The germline gene is not matched at one end of the junction; a read error may be the cause. This chain uses TRBV20-1 with TRBJ2-7; 7 nucleotides align to TRBD1. Per the germline V gene, CDR1 is DFQATT and CDR2 is SNEGSKA (reference sequence). There are 13 residues in the CDR3. The CDR3 DNA reads as TGCAGTTCTGGAACAGGGGCAACCCAAGAGCCGTACTTC. Protein product: CSSGTGATQEPYF.

The rearrangement joins TRBV6-1 to TRBJ1-2, with 8 bases identical to TRBD1. Germline assignment: CDR1 MNHNS and CDR2 SASEGT. The CDR3 is 14 amino acids. V dropped 6 bases and J dropped 8; count of bases not matched to a gene: 11. The CDR3 is CASRKQGGKEGYTF. The CDR3 bases are TGTGCCAGCAGAAAACAGGGGGGGAAGGAGGGCTACACCTTC.

V usage is TRBV19 and J usage is TRBJ1-1; unclear D gene. This CDR3 region has 13 residues. The germline V and J ends were trimmed by 1 base and 4 bases, with 7 bases remaining between them. Germline V lookup: CDR1 LNHDA, CDR2 SQIVND (reference sequence). This chain's CDR3 is CASSIADITEAFF. DNA for the CDR3: TGTGCCAGTAGTATAGCAGATATCACTGAAGCTTTCTTT.

This clonotype was detected ten times or more. This rearrangement joins TRBV7-8 to TRBJ2-1, with 10 positions matching TRBD2. The CDR3 runs 15 residues. In germline, CDR1 is SGHVS, CDR2 FQNEAQ. V was clipped by 5 bases and J by 3 bases; unmatched bases: 4. The CDR3 protein is CASSQGTSDYNEQFF. The CDR3 DNA reads as TGTGCCAGCAGCCAAGGGACTAGCGACTACAATGAGCAGTTCTTC.

The CDR3 sequence is CASRWTGGNEQFF. DNA for the CDR3: TGTGCCAGCAGGTGGACAGGGGGCAATGAGCAGTTCTTC. The chain recombines TRBV6-1 with TRBJ2-1; 10 bases agree with TRBD1. From germline, CDR1 is MNHNS and CDR2 SASEGT. Trimming took 6 bases from V and 6 from J; bases not matched to a gene: 2. This CDR3 comprises 13 residues.

The rearrangement uses TRBV2 and TRBJ2-5; D is uncertain. The germline gives CDR1 SNHLY, CDR2 FYNNEI. Between the trimmed V and J ends, which lost 7 bases and 2 bases, there was a span of 14 bases. This CDR3 has 14 amino acids. The CDR3 reads CASTFPGPQETQYF. The CDR3 DNA reads as TGTGCCAGCACTTTTCCGGGTCCTCAAGAGACCCAGTACTTC.

On this clonotype: This may be a read error, as it is one base from a much larger clone. The genes are TRBV7-8 and TRBJ1-5; perhaps TRBD1 as D (5 bases). Germline lookup yields CDR1 SGHVS and CDR2 FQNEAQ. The CDR3 consists of 17 residues. Here the CDR3 reads CGSSSLPQGSLDQPQHF. CDR3 DNA sequence: TGTGGCAGCAGCTCTCTTCCTCAGGGAAGTCTCGATCAGCCCCAGCATTTT.

This clonotype was found a few times. The J gene is TRBJ1-5, the V gene TRBV28; D unclear. The CDR3 spans 15 residues. V dropped 6 bases and J dropped 1 base, with 13 bases sitting between them. CDR1 is MDHEN and CDR2 is SYDVKM in the germline V gene. The CDR3 here is CASSPNRVSNQPQHF. The DNA of the CDR3 is TGTGCCAGCAGCCCTAATCGAGTAAGCAATCAGCCCCAGCATTTT.

This clonotype was seen more than once but under ten times. This chain's CDR3 is CASSTNRAEAFF. DNA of the CDR3: TGTGCCAGCTCCACTAACCGGGCTGAAGCTTTCTTT. The gene calls are TRBV28 and TRBJ1-1; D not certain. CDR1 is MDHEN and CDR2 is SYDVKM in the germline V gene. Trimming shortened V by 8 bases and J by 6 bases, and 13 bases separated the two germline ends. This CDR3 is 12 amino acids long. The variable domain in full, completed from reference TRBV28 and TRBJ1-1, reads DVKVTQSSRYLVKRTGEKVFLECVQDMDHENMFWYRQDPGLGLRLIYFSYDVKMKEKGDIPEGYSVSREKKERFSLILESASTNQTSMYLCASSTNRAEAFFGQGTRLTVV.

The sample holds a few counts of this clonotype. The chain has TRBV6-1 and TRBJ1-2, with 7 bases matching TRBD1. V lost 0 bases and J lost 5; bases outside the gene matches: 21. The CDR3 length is 20 residues. Looked up from germline, CDR1 is MNHNS and CDR2 is SASEGT. The chain's CDR3 is CASSEARHGQVRVDKYGYTF. CDR3 nucleotide sequence: TGTGCCAGCAGTGAAGCCCGCCATGGACAGGTTCGGGTAGACAAATATGGCTACACCTTC.

The chain is built from TRBV7-9 and TRBJ2-5; 9 nucleotides line up with TRBD1. With 5 bases clipped from V and 5 bases from J, the junction kept 15 bases outside the gene matches. The CDR3 is 17 residues long. CDR1 and CDR2 from the germline V gene are SEHNR and FQNEAQ (reference sequence). Written as DNA, the CDR3 is TGTGCCAGCAGCCTTCCATGGGGACAGGGATGGAGGGAGACCCAGTACTTC. This translates into CASSLPWGQGWRETQYF.

The DNA for the CDR3 is TGTGCCAGCAGTTCGAATAATAATCAGCCCCAGCATTTT. Its protein is CASSSNNNQPQHF. The chain carries TRBV27 and TRBJ1-5, with unresolved D. The CDR3 length is 13 residues. CDR1 is MNHEY, CDR2 SMNVEV, per germline (reference sequence). Trimming took off 4 bases at V and 4 bases at J, with 8 bases between the two ends.

V and J are TRBV19 and TRBJ1-3; D is ambiguous. The CDR3 runs 12 residues. V lost 5 bases and J lost 8, with 10 bases in between. Germline V lookup: CDR1 LNHDA, CDR2 SQIVND (reference sequence). CDR3 nucleotides: TGTGCCAGTAGTCAGGAGGAATACACCATATATTTT. Its protein product is CASSQEEYTIYF. Supplemented by reference TRBV19 and TRBJ1-3, the full variable domain reads DGGITQSPKYLFRKEGQNVTLSCEQNLNHDAMYWYRQDPGQGLRLIYYSQIVNDFQKGDIAEGYSVSREKKESFPLTVTSAQKNPTAFYLCASSQEEYTIYFGEGSWLTVV.

The chain combines TRBV2 with TRBJ2-3; 9 positions agree with TRBD2. The CDR3 has 15 amino acids. V was pared by 7 bases and J by 4 bases, with 9 bases of the junction left unmatched. Germline CDR1 SNHLY, CDR2 FYNNEI. The CDR3 DNA follows: TGTGCCAGCAAGGCGTCCAGCGGGAGGCCAGATACGCAGTATTTT. Amino acid sequence: CASKASSGRPDTQYF.

In this sample, this clonotype is medium-sized (0.01 to 0.1%). The CDR3 bases are TGTGCCAGCAGCTCGCTTCCCGGACAGCCTCCCTACGAGCAGTACTTC. Translated, it gives CASSSLPGQPPYEQYF. The rearrangement uses TRBV7-2 and TRBJ2-7; weak D call: TRBD1 (6 bases). The CDR3 is 16 amino acids. The germline V gene has CDR1 SGHTA and CDR2 FQGNSA. V shed 4 bases and J shed 2 bases, with 18 bases lying between them.

The rearrangement uses TRBV28 and TRBJ2-7, with D maybe TRBD1 (7 bases). Germline-derived CDR1 and CDR2 are MDHEN and SYDVKM. This CDR3 is 15 amino acids long. The V gene lost 7 bases and the J gene lost 4 bases, with 20 bases spanning the gap. The CDR3: CASISTGRRGYEQYF. CDR3 bases: TGTGCCAGCATTTCGACAGGGCGGAGGGGATACGAGCAGTACTTC.

The chain recombines TRBV7-2 with TRBJ1-1; TRBD1 agrees at 8 bases. There are 15 residues in the CDR3. Germline V gene sequence: CDR1 SGHTA, CDR2 FQGNSA. J lost 4 bases, V lost 5 bases, and 9 bases had no gene match. CDR3 region: CASSPWTGRSTEAFF. The CDR3 nucleotides read TGTGCCAGCAGCCCTTGGACAGGGAGGAGCACTGAAGCTTTCTTT.

The chain combines TRBV2 with TRBJ1-4, with 11 bases lining up with TRBD1. V lost 4 bases to trimming and J lost 0 bases; unmatched junction nucleotides: 1. This CDR3 is 16 amino acids long. The V gene's germline CDR1 is SNHLY and CDR2 FYNNEI. The CDR3 nucleotides read TGTGCCAGCAGTGCGGGACAGGGGGCAACTAATGAAAAACTGTTTTTT. Translation: CASSAGQGATNEKLFF.

The sample holds many counts of this clonotype. The CDR3 sequence: CASSLGTGLEKLFF. Here the CDR3 DNA reads TGTGCCAGCAGCCTCGGGACAGGTCTTGAAAAACTGTTTTTT. The chain recombines TRBV7-9 with TRBJ1-4, with TRBD1 identical over 8 bases. Germline trimming cut 5 bases from V and 7 bases from J; bases unmatched to any gene: 6. Germline V gene data show CDR1 as SEHNR and CDR2 as FQNEAQ (reference sequence). The CDR3 is 14 amino acids. Supplemented by reference TRBV7-9 and TRBJ1-4, the full variable domain reads DTGVSQNPRHKITKRGQNVTFRCDPISEHNRLYWYRQTLGQGPEFLTYFQNEAQLEKSRLLSDRFSAERPKGSFSTLEIQRTEQGDSAMYLCASSLGTGLEKLFFGSGTQLSVL.

This clonotype was recorded a few times. This CDR3 reads CASSRAAGFEQYF. The CDR3 bases are TGTGCCAGCAGCCGGGCAGCGGGGTTCGAGCAGTACTTC. The chain combines TRBV12-3 or TRBV12-4 with TRBJ2-7, with 7 bases that match TRBD2. J was trimmed by 6 bases and V by 6 bases; bases with no gene match: 8. CDR3 length: 13 amino acids.

The chain links TRBV6-6 to TRBJ1-3; 7 bases are shared with TRBD1. CDR3 length: 14 amino acids. Trimming cost V 7 bases and J 2 bases; bases outside gene matches: 5. Germline V CDR1 and CDR2: MNHNY, SVGAGI (reference sequence). For the CDR3, the DNA is TGTGCCAGCACCAGGACAGGAACTGGAAACACCATATATTTT. Protein product: CASTRTGTGNTIYF.